These 29 T cell receptor beta chains originate from one sample sequenced in a study of cytomegalovirus exposure and HLA in healthy donors. The PCR employed 60 Vbeta primers together with 13 Jbeta primers. The protocol was immunoSEQ multiplex PCR, while the TCRdb copy is restricted to in-frame clones and leaves out a portion. This sample has around 200,000 clones, with roughly four fifths found just once. The sequenced sample was PBMCs. The receptors were gathered from a man aged 45 to 65 in good health and CMV-seronegative.

The rearrangement uses TRBV27 and TRBJ2-2; 7 positions agree with TRBD2. Germline V gene data show CDR1 as MNHEY and CDR2 as SMNVEV (reference sequence). V shed 10 bases, J shed 4 bases, and the junction held 9 bases outside the gene matches. CDR3 length: 14 residues. The CDR3 DNA reads as TGTGCCACCGCGAGCGGGGCAAGCACCGGGGAGCTGTTTTTT. It encodes CATASGASTGELFF.

The V and J genes are TRBV7-9 and TRBJ2-5, with 9 bases matching TRBD1. CDR3 length: 16 amino acids. The V and J ends lost 3 bases and 3 bases, in that order; junction bases with no gene match: 8. Germline loops: CDR1 SEHNR, CDR2 FQNEAQ (reference sequence). The CDR3 protein is CASSLGQGTPKETQYF. CDR3 nucleotide sequence: TGTGCCAGCAGCTTGGGACAGGGTACCCCTAAAGAGACCCAGTACTTC.

The genes are TRBV29-1 and TRBJ2-2, with 8 bases fitting TRBD2. The CDR3 loop spans 15 amino acids. J was trimmed by 2 bases and V by 2 bases; bases with no gene match: 4. Germline CDR1 is SQVTM and CDR2 is ANQGSEA. The DNA for the CDR3 is TGCAGCGTTGAAAAAAGCGGGGGTAACACCGGGGAGCTGTTTTTT. It codes for CSVEKSGGNTGELFF.

This clone came up once. This chain links TRBV28 with TRBJ2-5; TRBD2 agrees at 12 bases. Germline V gene data show CDR1 as MDHEN and CDR2 as SYDVKM. This CDR3 has 14 residues. Trimming removed 5 bases from V and 5 bases from J; junction bases left unmatched: 3. DNA for the CDR3: TGTGCCAGCAGTCCTAGCGGGAGGGGGGAGACCCAGTACTTC. Protein: CASSPSGRGETQYF.

This clone was found once. The chain couples TRBV7-9 to TRBJ1-2; TRBD1 matches at 8 bases. This CDR3 has 16 residues. Trimming at V came to 1 base and at J to 4 bases, leaving 8 bases not matched to a gene. The germline gives CDR1 SEHNR, CDR2 FQNEAQ (reference sequence). CDR3 protein: CASSLDGPGGFYGYTF. The CDR3 region has the DNA TGTGCCAGCAGCTTAGATGGCCCAGGGGGCTTCTATGGCTACACCTTC.

V and J are TRBV4-2 and TRBJ1-6; TRBD1 agrees at 8 bases. The CDR3 is 16 residues long. Germline V lookup: CDR1 LGHNA, CDR2 YNFKEQ. V gave up 6 bases and J gave up 4 bases; unmatched junction bases: 8. CDR3 nucleotides: TGTGCCAGCAGTTTCACAGGGGGGACTTATAATTCACCCCTCCACTTT. As protein: CASSFTGGTYNSPLHF.

The chain couples TRBV7-2 to TRBJ1-4, with 7 bases identical to TRBD1. Trimming cost V 6 bases and J 8 bases; bases outside gene matches: 12. This CDR3 spans 15 amino acids. Germline V lookup: CDR1 SGHTA, CDR2 FQGNSA. Written as DNA, the CDR3 is TGTGCCAGCAGGTACTTCGGACAGGAACAGGAAAAACTGTTTTTT. Translated: CASRYFGQEQEKLFF.

The V gene is TRBV28, the J gene TRBJ1-3, with 7 bases aligning to TRBD1. The CDR3 extends over 14 amino acids. Losses at the gene ends were 5 bases for V and 4 bases for J; bases not matched to a gene: 5. Germline CDR1 MDHEN, CDR2 SYDVKM. CDR3 in DNA: TGTGCCAGCAGTAAAAGACAGGGAGGAAACACCATATATTTT. Translated: CASSKRQGGNTIYF.

The V gene is TRBV5-6, the J gene TRBJ1-3, with a tentative D call TRBD1 (6 bases). Per germline, CDR1 SGHDT and CDR2 YYEEEE. Deletions cut 2 bases from V and 2 bases from J, with 17 bases between. The CDR3 is 17 amino acids. The CDR3 nucleotides read TGTGCCAGCAGCTTCTGGGGGGGGCGGTTCGCTGGAAACACCATATATTTT. Protein: CASSFWGGRFAGNTIYF.

The chain uses TRBV6-5 and TRBJ1-3; 8 bases line up with TRBD1. V shed 4 bases, J shed 0 bases, and the junction held 2 bases outside the gene matches. The CDR3 is 15 amino acids. Germline V lookup: CDR1 MNHEY, CDR2 SVGAGI. The CDR3 DNA sequence: TGTGCCAGCAGTTTAACAGGGGGCTCTGGAAACACCATATATTTT. It yields the protein CASSLTGGSGNTIYF.

The V gene is TRBV7-9, the J gene TRBJ2-1, with TRBD2 matching 11 bases. The germline gives CDR1 SEHNR, CDR2 FQNEAQ (reference sequence). This CDR3 has 15 amino acids. V shed 2 bases, J shed 7 bases, and the junction held 4 bases outside the gene matches. The chain's CDR3 is CASSLLAGGVNEQFF. DNA for the CDR3: TGTGCCAGCAGCTTATTAGCGGGGGGGGTAAATGAGCAGTTCTTC.

This clone was counted a single time. The V call is TRBV18, the J call TRBJ1-4; a possible D gene is TRBD1 (6 bases). Per germline, CDR1 KGHSH and CDR2 LQKENI. The CDR3 runs 17 residues. V was trimmed by 2 bases and J by 0 bases, leaving 13 bases between them. This chain's CDR3 is CASSPIEGEATNEKLFF. DNA for the CDR3: TGTGCCAGCTCACCAATCGAGGGGGAAGCAACTAATGAAAAACTGTTTTTT.

The chain is built from TRBV29-1 and TRBJ1-4; 7 positions agree with TRBD1. V trimming: 7 bases; J trimming: 2 bases; junction bases outside the gene matches: 4. Germline loops: CDR1 SQVTM, CDR2 ANQGSEA. CDR3 length: 13 amino acids. CDR3 residues: CSARTGTNEKLFF. Written as DNA, the CDR3 is TGCAGCGCGCGGACAGGCACTAATGAAAAACTGTTTTTT.

The V gene is TRBV7-2, the J gene TRBJ2-3; 7 bases agree with TRBD2. The CDR3 loop spans 19 amino acids. In germline, CDR1 is SGHTA, CDR2 FQGNSA. With V trimmed by 2 bases and J by 0 bases, 14 bases remained unmatched. In nucleotides, the CDR3 is TGTGCCAGCAGCTTATTGGCTAGCGGTCTCTTCACTAGCACAGATACGCAGTATTTT. Translated, it gives CASSLLASGLFTSTDTQYF.

The chain joins TRBV2 to TRBJ2-7; 8 bases fit TRBD2. The germline V gene has CDR1 SNHLY and CDR2 FYNNEI. J lost 2 bases, V lost 2 bases, and 8 bases had no gene match. CDR3 length: 16 amino acids. CDR3 loop: CASSESLREAPYEQYF. The CDR3 DNA is TGTGCCAGCAGTGAATCTTTGCGGGAGGCCCCCTACGAGCAGTACTTC.

The V call is TRBV11-3, the J call TRBJ2-1; possible D gene TRBD1, 6 bases. Germline V gene data show CDR1 as SGHNT and CDR2 as YENEEA. The CDR3 contains 14 residues. The V end lost 5 bases, the J end lost 6 bases, and 14 bases lay between the germline ends. The CDR3 loop is CASSQRMGANEQFF. For the CDR3, the DNA is TGTGCCAGCAGCCAGAGGATGGGGGCCAATGAGCAGTTCTTC.

V usage is TRBV4-2 and J usage is TRBJ2-7, with 7 bases lining up with TRBD2. Germline V gene sequence: CDR1 LGHNA, CDR2 YNFKEQ. After removal of 0 bases from V and 0 bases from J, the junction contained 8 bases not matched to a gene. CDR3 length: 17 amino acids. CDR3 in DNA: TGTGCCAGCAGCCAAGATAGCGGGTTAATTTACTCCTACGAGCAGTACTTC. Translating it yields CASSQDSGLIYSYEQYF.

The gene calls are TRBV4-3 and TRBJ1-1, with TRBD1 matching over 9 bases. Losses at the gene ends were 4 bases for V and 8 bases for J; bases not matched to a gene: 8. This CDR3 comprises 14 residues. Germline values: CDR1 LGHNA, CDR2 YSLEER. CDR3 DNA: TGCGCCAGCAGCCGGCCGGGACAGGGTGCCGAAGCTTTCTTT. This gives the protein CASSRPGQGAEAFF.

The chain has TRBV30 and TRBJ2-5; TRBD2 is a possible D gene (5 bases). Trimming shortened V by 3 bases and J by 9 bases, and 17 bases separated the two germline ends. Germline CDR1 reads GTSNPN; CDR2 reads SVGIG (reference sequence). The CDR3 sequence is 13 residues long. CDR3 loop: CAWSGLLRVAQYF. The CDR3 DNA reads TGTGCCTGGAGCGGACTGCTAAGAGTGGCCCAGTACTTC.

V usage is TRBV7-2 and J usage is TRBJ1-1, with D possibly matching TRBD1 (6 bases). This CDR3 has 14 amino acids. V lost 7 bases, J lost 0 bases, and 12 bases lay in between. CDR1 SGHTA and CDR2 FQGNSA come from the germline V gene. This CDR3 is CASTPDRMNTEAFF. For the CDR3, the DNA is TGTGCCAGCACCCCCGACAGGATGAACACTGAAGCTTTCTTT.

The chain joins TRBV5-1 to TRBJ1-2, with 7 positions matching TRBD1. Per the germline V gene, CDR1 is SGHRS and CDR2 is YFSETQ. The CDR3 consists of 16 residues. The junction had 11 bases not matched to a gene; V was cut back by 4 bases and J by 2 bases. The CDR3 loop is CASSRVAGQFNYGYTF. The CDR3 DNA sequence: TGCGCCAGCAGCCGGGTTGCGGGACAGTTCAACTATGGCTACACCTTC.

This clone showed up just a few times. The rearrangement joins TRBV14 to TRBJ2-1; 10 bases are shared with TRBD1. Germline CDR1 reads SGHDN; CDR2 reads FVKESK. The J segment lost 6 bases and the V segment lost 4 bases, leaving 9 bases of the junction unmatched. The CDR3 sequence is 16 residues long. The CDR3 here is CASSPRDRGRSNEQFF. As DNA, the CDR3 is TGTGCCAGCAGCCCGCGGGACAGGGGACGGAGCAATGAGCAGTTCTTC. The complete variable domain, with remaining parts taken from reference TRBV14 and TRBJ2-1, reads EAGVTQFPSHSVIEKGQTVTLRCDPISGHDNLYWYRRVMGKEIKFLLHFVKESKQDESGMPNNRFLAERTGGTYSTLKVQPAELEDSGVYFCASSPRDRGRSNEQFFGPGTRLTVL.

The CDR3 DNA is TGCGCCAGCAGCCAAGGGGTAGCGGGAGTGGGGGAAAATACGCAGTATTTT. This translates into CASSQGVAGVGENTQYF. The chain has TRBV4-3 and TRBJ2-3; 9 bases are shared with TRBD2. Looked up from germline, CDR1 is LGHNA and CDR2 is YSLEER. J gave up 7 bases and V 1 base, and 12 bases lay outside the gene matches. The CDR3 has 17 residues.

V gene TRBV4-3 combines with J gene TRBJ1-2; 10 bases are a match to TRBD1. Germline CDR1 LGHNA, CDR2 YSLEER. The CDR3 spans 14 residues. Germline trimming cut 4 bases from V and 6 bases from J; bases unmatched to any gene: 5. CDR3 loop: CASSRGQGVDGYTF. CDR3 coding DNA: TGCGCCAGCAGCCGTGGACAGGGGGTCGATGGCTACACCTTC.

This chain joins TRBV20-1 and TRBJ2-1; no reliable D call. The CDR3 has 10 residues. V lost 3 bases and J lost 14, with 11 bases in between. CDR1 DFQATT and CDR2 SNEGSKA come from the germline V gene (reference sequence). The CDR3 bases are TGCAGTGCTAGCCGCGAGCAGGAGTTCTTC. Translated: CSASREQEFF.

This chain links TRBV7-2 with TRBJ2-1; tentatively, D is TRBD2 (7 bases). The V end lost 2 bases, the J end lost 7 bases, and 21 bases lay between the germline ends. CDR3 size: 17 residues. Germline values: CDR1 SGHTA, CDR2 FQGNSA. The chain's CDR3 is CASSLRFGGGEGNEQFF. CDR3 bases: TGTGCCAGCAGCTTACGATTCGGCGGGGGCGAGGGTAATGAGCAGTTCTTC.

The chain combines TRBV28 with TRBJ1-1, with D perhaps matching TRBD1 (6 bases). With 5 bases removed from V and 8 bases from J, the gap between germline ends came to 18 bases. CDR3 length: 14 amino acids. From germline, CDR1 is MDHEN and CDR2 SYDVKM. The CDR3 region is CASSQLPRGAEAFF. The CDR3 DNA is TGTGCCAGCAGTCAACTCCCGCGGGGGGCGGAAGCTTTCTTT. Full variable domain (outside the CDR3, taken from reference TRBV28 and TRBJ1-1): DVKVTQSSRYLVKRTGEKVFLECVQDMDHENMFWYRQDPGLGLRLIYFSYDVKMKEKGDIPEGYSVSREKKERFSLILESASTNQTSMYLCASSQLPRGAEAFFGQGTRLTVV.

This clone has only a few counts. The chain is built from TRBV18 and TRBJ2-3; 9 bases agree with TRBD1. CDR3 size: 16 residues. Unmatched junction bases numbered 9, after V lost 6 bases and J lost 2 bases. The V gene's germline CDR1 is KGHSH and CDR2 LQKENI. The CDR3 loop reads CASSPLGQGTTDTQYF. The DNA for the CDR3 is TGTGCCAGCTCCCCCCTCGGACAGGGGACCACAGATACGCAGTATTTT.

The rearrangement joins TRBV4-2 to TRBJ1-2; D unresolved. Germline CDR1 LGHNA, CDR2 YNFKEQ. The CDR3 loop spans 14 amino acids. Trimming shortened V by 1 base and J by 4 bases, and 10 bases separated the two germline ends. The CDR3 here is CASSQATAIYGYTF. The CDR3 DNA is TGTGCCAGCAGCCAAGCTACCGCCATCTATGGCTACACCTTC.